A selection of T cell receptor beta chains follows, all from one sample in a study of cytomegalovirus exposure and HLA in healthy donors. Sequencing was performed with immunoSEQ multiplex PCR; in TCRdb, only in-frame clones are kept and a portion is missing. Of about 130,000 clones listed, more than 60% are singletons. Specimen: PBMCs. The receptors were gathered from a middle-aged woman in good health and CMV-seronegative. The conserved cysteine and the conserved F or W are not part of the CDR3 here. D genes are given only for firm matches.

CDR3aa,v_gene,d_gene,j_gene
ASSNLYPNQPQH,TRBV19,.,TRBJ1-5
ASSEGTSAAYEQY,TRBV6-1,TRBD2,TRBJ2-7
ASSEALLGGEQY,TRBV2,.,TRBJ2-7
ASSLARAPRHTIY,TRBV7-2,.,TRBJ1-3
AISRDYGYT,TRBV10-3,.,TRBJ1-2
ASSPREGTGELF,TRBV18,.,TRBJ2-2
ASRNRTNYGYT,TRBV2,.,TRBJ1-2
AWSGRGGSPLH,TRBV30,.,TRBJ1-6
ATSGTSGGYTDTQY,TRBV14,TRBD2,TRBJ2-3
AISESVGDTEAF,TRBV10-3,.,TRBJ1-1